The 16 T cell receptor beta chains below come from one sample, sequenced in a study of control samples from healthy donors and cancer patients. The protocol was immunoSEQ multiplex PCR, while the TCRdb copy is restricted to in-frame clones and leaves out a portion. The sample carries roughly 73,000 clones, roughly 92% recorded once. Material: blood. The receptor set was obtained from a woman aged 60-75 years in good health.

This chain links TRBV28 with TRBJ2-2, with 11 bases fitting TRBD1. Looked up from germline, CDR1 is MDHEN and CDR2 is SYDVKM. V was clipped by 5 bases and J by 9 bases; unmatched bases: 14. This CDR3 is built from 17 residues. The CDR3 DNA reads TGTGCCAGCAGTAGGACAGGGGGCAGGATCACCCAGAGGGAGCTGTTTTTT. This codes for CASSRTGGRITQRELFF.

Only one count was recorded for this clone. The V gene is TRBV5-4, the J gene TRBJ1-2, with D perhaps matching TRBD1 (6 bases). The V gene lost 4 bases and the J gene lost 8 bases, with 21 bases spanning the gap. The CDR3 sequence is 15 residues long. Germline-derived CDR1 and CDR2 are SGHNT and YYREEE (reference sequence). CDR3 bases: TGTGCCAGCAGCCCAATACAGGGCCAACTGGGAGGCTACACCTTC. Encoded protein: CASSPIQGQLGGYTF.

This chain connects TRBV25-1 to TRBJ2-7; D is unresolved. The CDR3 loop spans 13 amino acids. V lost 3 bases to trimming and J lost 2 bases, with 8 bases between them. Germline CDR1 and CDR2: MGHDK and SYGVNS. As DNA, the CDR3 is TGTGCCAGCAGTGAGGACGAGACCTACGAGCAGTACTTC. Its translation is CASSEDETYEQYF.

The chain uses TRBV28 and TRBJ2-3, with D possibly matching TRBD2 (5 bases). This CDR3 contains 15 residues. In germline, CDR1 is MDHEN, CDR2 SYDVKM. The V end lost 5 bases, the J end lost 0 bases, and 12 bases lay between the germline ends. The CDR3 protein is CASSLASLSTDTQYF. The CDR3 DNA follows: TGTGCCAGCAGTCTAGCTAGCCTTAGCACAGATACGCAGTATTTT.

The J gene is TRBJ2-5, the V gene TRBV12-1. TRBV12-1 corresponds to a pseudogene. CDR3 length equals 15 residues. Written as DNA, the CDR3 is TGTGCCAGCAGCTTTGAGGTCCCCTACCAAGAGACCCAGTACTTC. Amino acid sequence: CASSFEVPYQETQYF.

The chain carries TRBV12-3 or TRBV12-4 and TRBJ1-6; D is unclear. The CDR3 runs to 13 residues. V gave up 5 bases and J gave up 10 bases, with 12 bases separating them. The CDR3 spells CASSASQNSPLHF. CDR3 nucleotides: TGTGCCAGCAGTGCCTCTCAGAACTCACCCCTCCACTTT.

This sequence joins TRBV25-1 and TRBJ1-1; tentatively, D is TRBD1 (6 bases). V shed 3 bases and J shed 4 bases, with 15 bases lying between them. Germline V gene data show CDR1 as MGHDK and CDR2 as SYGVNS. This CDR3 comprises 15 residues. This chain's CDR3 is CASSDEGGRSTEAFF. The CDR3 DNA reads as TGTGCCAGCAGTGATGAGGGGGGGAGAAGCACTGAAGCTTTCTTT.

This clone was recorded only once. J is TRBJ2-6 and V is TRBV18, with 8 nucleotides matching TRBD2. The trim removed 3 bases at V and 1 base at J, leaving 8 bases unmatched. Germline V gene lookup returns CDR1 KGHSH and CDR2 LQKENI. This CDR3 comprises 18 residues. The CDR3, as DNA: TGTGCCAGCTCACCTACTAGCGGAGCCGAATCTGGGGCCAACGTCCTGACTTTC. Translation gives CASSPTSGAESGANVLTF.

The rearrangement uses TRBV18 and TRBJ1-4, with D maybe TRBD1 (6 bases). The CDR3 length is 15 residues. Trimming cost V 3 bases and J 0 bases, with 8 bases left between them. Germline values: CDR1 KGHSH, CDR2 LQKENI. Written as DNA, the CDR3 is TGTGCCAGCTCACCCCGACAGGCAACTAATGAAAAACTGTTTTTT. It translates to CASSPRQATNEKLFF.

V and J are TRBV5-1 and TRBJ1-6; D perhaps matches TRBD1 (6 bases). The CDR3 extends over 14 amino acids. V was trimmed by 5 bases and J by 5 bases, leaving 11 bases between them. From germline, CDR1 is SGHRS and CDR2 YFSETQ. The CDR3 spells CASREGQNNSPLHF. The CDR3 bases are TGCGCCAGCAGGGAGGGACAAAATAATTCACCCCTCCACTTT.

The rearrangement joins TRBV4-1 to TRBJ1-5; tentatively, D is TRBD1 (6 bases). Germline-derived CDR1 and CDR2 are MGHRA and YSYEKL. Trimming removed 1 base from V and 11 bases from J, with 15 bases in between. This CDR3 has 14 amino acids. The CDR3 bases are TGCGCCAGCAGCCAAGGGACGTATAGGGGGTCCCAGCATTTT. Translating gives CASSQGTYRGSQHF.

This clone was detected once. This chain connects TRBV9 to TRBJ2-1, with D perhaps TRBD2 (6 bases). Deletions cut 2 bases from V and 3 bases from J, with 15 bases between. Germline V gene lookup returns CDR1 SGDLS and CDR2 YYNGEE. The CDR3 extends over 16 amino acids. The CDR3 is CASSVGSGEIYNEQFF. The CDR3 bases are TGTGCCAGCAGCGTGGGATCGGGAGAGATCTACAATGAGCAGTTCTTC.

The genes are TRBV29-1 and TRBJ2-7, with 12 positions matching TRBD1. This CDR3 has 13 amino acids. V trimming: 3 bases; J trimming: 9 bases; junction bases outside the gene matches: 6. The germline CDR1 and CDR2 sequences are SQVTM and ANQGSEA. This CDR3 is CSVEGTGGVGQYF. Here the CDR3 DNA reads TGCAGCGTTGAGGGGACAGGGGGCGTCGGGCAGTACTTC.

The chain is built from TRBV10-3 and TRBJ1-5; a weak D match, TRBD1 (5 bases). Germline V gene sequence: CDR1 ENHRY, CDR2 SYGVKD. The germline V and J ends were trimmed by 0 bases and 6 bases, with 15 bases remaining between them. There are 16 residues in the CDR3. The CDR3 DNA sequence: TGTGCCATCAGTGAGTCGGTGGGTTTCGGGGGTCAGCCCCAGCATTTT. Protein: CAISESVGFGGQPQHF.

In DNA form, the CDR3 reads TGTGCCAGCAGCTTAGTACCTAGCTCGTTGGCCGGGGAGCTGTTTTTT. Its protein is CASSLVPSSLAGELFF. The chain recombines TRBV7-2 with TRBJ2-2, with a tentative D call TRBD2 (5 bases). The CDR3 has 16 residues. With 1 base removed from V and 6 bases from J, the gap between germline ends came to 15 bases. Germline lookup yields CDR1 SGHTA and CDR2 FQGNSA.

The rearrangement joins TRBV24-1 to TRBJ1-5; a weak D match, TRBD1 (6 bases). The germline CDR1 and CDR2 sequences are KGHDR and SFDVKD. The CDR3 is 15 residues long. Trimming removed 5 bases at V and 0 bases at J, with 10 bases between. In DNA, the CDR3 is TGTGCCACCAGTGGGGGGGGACATAGCAATCAGCCCCAGCATTTT. Amino acids: CATSGGGHSNQPQHF.